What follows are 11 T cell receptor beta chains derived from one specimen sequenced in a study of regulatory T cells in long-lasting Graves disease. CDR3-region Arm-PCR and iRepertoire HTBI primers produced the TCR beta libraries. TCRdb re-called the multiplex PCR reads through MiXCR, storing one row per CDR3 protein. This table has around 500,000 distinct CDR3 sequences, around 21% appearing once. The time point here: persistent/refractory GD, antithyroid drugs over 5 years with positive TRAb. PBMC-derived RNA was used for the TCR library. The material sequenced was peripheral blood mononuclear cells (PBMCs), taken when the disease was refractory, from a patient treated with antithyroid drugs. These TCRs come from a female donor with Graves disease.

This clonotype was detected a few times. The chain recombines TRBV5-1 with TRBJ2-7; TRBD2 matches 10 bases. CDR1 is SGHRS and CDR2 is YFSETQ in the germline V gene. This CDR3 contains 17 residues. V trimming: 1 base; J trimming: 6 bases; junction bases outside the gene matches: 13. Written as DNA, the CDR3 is TGCGCCAGCAGCTTGAGTCTAAGCGGGAGGGCCCAGGTCGAGCAGTACTTC. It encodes CASSLSLSGRAQVEQYF.

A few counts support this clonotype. The CDR3 region is CASSERAGGGETQYF. DNA for the CDR3: TGTGCCAGCAGTGAACGAGCGGGGGGGGGGGAGACCCAGTACTTC. The chain combines TRBV6-1 with TRBJ2-5; 10 nucleotides align to TRBD2. Germline V gives CDR1 MNHNS, CDR2 SASEGT. This CDR3 has 15 residues. Losses at the gene ends were 2 bases for V and 5 bases for J; bases not matched to a gene: 5.

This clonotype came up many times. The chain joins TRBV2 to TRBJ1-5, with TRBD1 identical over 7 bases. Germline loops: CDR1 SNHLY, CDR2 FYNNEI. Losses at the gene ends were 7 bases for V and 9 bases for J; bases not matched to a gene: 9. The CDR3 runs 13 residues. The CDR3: CASKYRGGGPQHF. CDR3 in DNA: TGTGCCAGCAAATACAGGGGAGGAGGGCCCCAGCATTTT.

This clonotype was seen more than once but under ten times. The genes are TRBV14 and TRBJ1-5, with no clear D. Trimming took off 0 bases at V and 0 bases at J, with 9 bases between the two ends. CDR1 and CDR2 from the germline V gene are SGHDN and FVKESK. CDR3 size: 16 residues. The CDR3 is CASSQDRPDSNQPQHF. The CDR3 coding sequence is TGTGCCAGCAGCCAAGATCGGCCAGATAGCAATCAGCCCCAGCATTTT.

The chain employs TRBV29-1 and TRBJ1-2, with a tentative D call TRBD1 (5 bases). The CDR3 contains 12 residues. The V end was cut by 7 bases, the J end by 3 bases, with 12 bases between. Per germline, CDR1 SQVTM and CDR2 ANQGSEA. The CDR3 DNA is TGCAGCGCAAGGGGTTTGGACTATGGCTACACCTTC. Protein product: CSARGLDYGYTF. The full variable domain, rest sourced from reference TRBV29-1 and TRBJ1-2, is SAVISQKPSRDICQRGTSLTIQCQVDSQVTMMFWYRQQPGQSLTLIATANQGSEATYESGFVIDKFPISRPNLTFSTLTVSNMSPEDSSIYLCSARGLDYGYTFGSGTRLTVV.

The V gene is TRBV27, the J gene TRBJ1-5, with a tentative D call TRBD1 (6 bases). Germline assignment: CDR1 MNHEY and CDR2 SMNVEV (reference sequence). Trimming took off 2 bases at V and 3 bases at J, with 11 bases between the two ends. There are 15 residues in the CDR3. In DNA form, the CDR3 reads TGTGCCAGCAGTTTAGAGGGGGTAAACAATCAGCCCCAGCATTTT. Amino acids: CASSLEGVNNQPQHF.

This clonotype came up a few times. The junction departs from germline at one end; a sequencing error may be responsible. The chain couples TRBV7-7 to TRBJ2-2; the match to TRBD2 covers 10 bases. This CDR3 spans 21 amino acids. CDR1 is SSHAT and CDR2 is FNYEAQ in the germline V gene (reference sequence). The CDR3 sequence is CASSLAPAGGLPTTNTGELFF. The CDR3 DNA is TGTGCTAGCAGCTTAGCGCCAGCGGGAGGGCTCCCAACGACGAACACCGGGGAGCTGTTTTTT.

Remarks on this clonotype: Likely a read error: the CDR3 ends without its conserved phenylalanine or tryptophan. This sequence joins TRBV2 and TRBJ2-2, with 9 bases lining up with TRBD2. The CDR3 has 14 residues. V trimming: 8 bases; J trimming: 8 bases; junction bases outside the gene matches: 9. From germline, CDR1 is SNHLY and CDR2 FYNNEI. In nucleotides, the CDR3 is TGTGCCAGCTTACCTAGCGGGGCCTGGGGGGAGCTGTTTTCT. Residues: CASLPSGAWGELFS.

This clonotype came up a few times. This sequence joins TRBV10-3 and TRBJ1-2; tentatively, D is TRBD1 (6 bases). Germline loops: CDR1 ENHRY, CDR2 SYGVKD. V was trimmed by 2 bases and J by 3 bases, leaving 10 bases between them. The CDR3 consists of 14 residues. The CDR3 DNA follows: TGTGCCATCAGTGAGCCGGACAGACACTATGGCTACACCTTC. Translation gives CAISEPDRHYGYTF.

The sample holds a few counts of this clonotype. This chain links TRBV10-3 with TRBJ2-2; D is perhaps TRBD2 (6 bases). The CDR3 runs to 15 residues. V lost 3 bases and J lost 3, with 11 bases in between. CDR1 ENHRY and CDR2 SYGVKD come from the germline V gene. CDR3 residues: CAISDWIADTGELFF. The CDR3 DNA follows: TGTGCCATCAGTGACTGGATAGCGGACACCGGGGAGCTGTTTTTT.

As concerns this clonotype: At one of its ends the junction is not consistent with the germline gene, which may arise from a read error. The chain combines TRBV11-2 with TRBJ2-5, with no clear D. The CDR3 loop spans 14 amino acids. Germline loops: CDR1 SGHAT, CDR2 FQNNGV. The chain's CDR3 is CASSQDRPQETQYF. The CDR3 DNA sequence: TGCGCCAGCAGCCAAGATCGGCCCCAAGAGACCCAGTACTTC.